The rows below give T cell receptor beta chains drawn from one sample of a study of identical twins. TCRdb fed the 5' RACE reads into MiXCR, producing one record per CDR3 protein. The table lists approximately 490,000 distinct CDR3 sequences, approximately 20% of them singletons. These data were likewise used in another study, on yellow fever vaccine responses in identical twins.

Sequencing input: CD4+ T cells sorted from blood. The source is a young woman in good health. Both conserved end residues are part of each CDR3. Each record gives: D gene, clone size, J gene, V gene, CDR3 protein, CDR3 DNA. D genes are given only for firm matches. Size tells how often a clone was seen (once, few, many) or the class of an expanded clone, and some rows leave it out.

>TRBD2|few|TRBJ2-1|TRBV5-1
CASSPGLAGYYNEQFF
TGCGCCAGCAGCCCGGGACTAGCGGGATACTACAATGAGCAGTTCTTC
>TRBD2|few|TRBJ2-3|TRBV3-1
CASSQAGGTDTQYF
TGTGCCAGCAGCCAGGCGGGAGGTACAGATACGCAGTATTTT
>TRBD1|.|TRBJ2-5|TRBV19
CASSTNRGETQYF
TGTGCCAGCAGTACAAACAGGGGGGAGACCCAGTACTTC
>.|few|TRBJ2-5|TRBV6-6
CASSPVDSETQYF
TGTGCCAGCAGTCCTGTAGATTCGGAGACCCAGTACTTC
>.|.|TRBJ1-2|TRBV4-1
CASSQDSGSRGGYGYTF
TGCGCCAGCAGCCAAGATTCGGGGAGCCGGGGTGGGTATGGCTACACCTTC
>.|.|TRBJ2-7|TRBV18
CASSPGTFHEQYF
TGTGCCAGCTCACCAGGGACATTCCACGAGCAGTACTTC
>.|.|TRBJ2-1|TRBV2
CASTPTALLFPNEQFF
TGTGCCTCTACGCCGACAGCCTTATTATTCCCTAATGAGCAGTTCTTC
>TRBD2|few|TRBJ2-2|TRBV12-3/TRBV12-4
CASSSQLAVNTGELFF
TGTGCCAGCAGTTCCCAACTAGCGGTGAACACCGGGGAGCTGTTTTTT
>TRBD1|.|TRBJ1-3|TRBV6-1
CASTRTGGGNTIYF
TGTGCCAGCACCAGGACAGGGGGAGGAAACACCATATATTTT
>TRBD1|.|TRBJ2-7|TRBV19
CASSSRQGQYF
TGTGCCAGTAGTAGTCGACAGGGGCAGTACTTC
>.|.|TRBJ2-1|TRBV7-9
CASSLRGYPFF
TGTGCCAGCAGCTTAAGAGGGTATCCGTTCTTC
>TRBD1|few|TRBJ2-2|TRBV5-1
CASSLTWTGGASGELFF
TGCGCCAGCAGCTTAACCTGGACAGGGGGCGCCTCCGGGGAGCTGTTTTTT